These 30 T cell receptor beta chains share one sample of origin, sequenced in a study of blood T cell repertoires in COVID-19. Clones were read by immunoSEQ multiplex PCR, and TCRdb kept only the in-frame ones, dropping some. The sample includes 200,000 or so clones, over 65% of them seen just once. Material for sequencing was peripheral blood. These TCRs come from a person in their 70s with COVID-19, enrolled during active disease.

The chain joins TRBV6-2 or TRBV6-3 to TRBJ1-5; D is ambiguous. V lost 2 bases and J 0 bases, leaving 8 bases between the germline ends. The CDR3 is 15 amino acids. Per germline, CDR1 MNHEY and CDR2 SVGEGT. CDR3 DNA sequence: TGTGCCAGCAGTTACAGAGGAGGTAGCAATCAGCCCCAGCATTTT. It codes for CASSYRGGSNQPQHF.

The chain combines TRBV27 with TRBJ2-4; 12 nucleotides agree with TRBD2. Per germline, CDR1 MNHEY and CDR2 SMNVEV (reference sequence). This CDR3 spans 17 amino acids. V was clipped by 5 bases and J by 0 bases; unmatched bases: 5. The CDR3 DNA reads TGTGCCAGCAGTACCTGGACTAGCGGGAAAGCCAAAAACATTCAGTACTTC. Its translation is CASSTWTSGKAKNIQYF.

Comment on this clone: Other DNA sequences in the sample encode the same CDR3. This chain joins TRBV7-9 and TRBJ2-7; the D gene is possibly TRBD1 (6 bases). Germline CDR1 and CDR2: SEHNR and FQNEAQ (reference sequence). The CDR3 is 14 residues long. V lost 5 bases and J 2 bases, leaving 13 bases between the germline ends. CDR3 protein: CASSLQGGPYEQYF. CDR3 nucleotides: TGTGCCAGCAGCCTACAGGGCGGCCCCTACGAGCAGTACTTC. Full variable domain (missing parts from reference TRBV7-9 and TRBJ2-7): DTGVSQNPRHKITKRGQNVTFRCDPISEHNRLYWYRQTLGQGPEFLTYFQNEAQLEKSRLLSDRFSAERPKGSFSTLEIQRTEQGDSAMYLCASSLQGGPYEQYFGPGTRLTVT.

As regards this clone: At one end the junction does not follow the germline gene, possibly because of a read error. V gene TRBV6-6 combines with J gene TRBJ1-3; maybe TRBD1 (5 bases). The CDR3 length is 12 residues. CDR1 is MNHNY, CDR2 SVGAGI, per germline (reference sequence). The CDR3 loop is CASSSQGSTIYF. The CDR3 region has the DNA TGTGCCAGCAGCTCCCAGGGAAGCACCATATATTTT.

The chain uses TRBV27 and TRBJ1-6, with D possibly TRBD1 on 5 matching bases. V was trimmed by 3 bases and J by 11 bases, leaving 20 bases between them. CDR3 length: 16 residues. Germline CDR1 and CDR2: MNHEY and SMNVEV (reference sequence). CDR3: CASSFGGLPLLTPLHF. The DNA for the CDR3 is TGTGCCAGCAGTTTTGGGGGACTTCCCCTGCTAACACCCCTCCACTTT.

This rearrangement joins TRBV2 to TRBJ2-1, with D perhaps matching TRBD2 (7 bases). Germline V CDR1 and CDR2: SNHLY, FYNNEI. V dropped 0 bases and J dropped 4 bases, with 10 bases sitting between them. The CDR3 consists of 15 residues. For the CDR3, the DNA is TGTGCCAGCAGTGAAGCGGGAGGGGGATACAATGAGCAGTTCTTC. Translated: CASSEAGGGYNEQFF.

V and J are TRBV6-5 and TRBJ1-2; the D gene is possibly TRBD1 (5 bases). Germline V lookup: CDR1 MNHEY, CDR2 SVGAGI. Trimming left V 7 bases short and J 4 bases short, with 10 bases between. There are 12 residues in the CDR3. CDR3 sequence (DNA): TGTGCCAGCACCGGGGGGGGCTATGGCTACACCTTC. It encodes CASTGGGYGYTF.

This clone has a single count. V and J are TRBV19 and TRBJ1-5, with D hard to call. The V end lost 2 bases, the J end lost 1 base, and 9 bases lay between the germline ends. Germline V gives CDR1 LNHDA, CDR2 SQIVND (reference sequence). The CDR3 runs 15 residues. CDR3 in amino acids: CASSISDGSNQPQHF. CDR3 coding DNA: TGTGCCAGTAGTATAAGTGACGGGAGCAATCAGCCCCAGCATTTT.

The chain links TRBV10-3 to TRBJ1-1; no clear D gene. Germline V gene lookup returns CDR1 ENHRY and CDR2 SYGVKD. The CDR3 is 14 amino acids. The V and J ends lost 2 bases and 2 bases respectively, with 9 bases between them. The CDR3 sequence: CAISESVLNTEAFF. Written as DNA, the CDR3 is TGTGCCATCAGTGAGAGTGTACTCAACACTGAAGCTTTCTTT.

This chain connects TRBV3-1 (or the pseudogene TRBV3-2) to TRBJ2-1; 7 nucleotides align to TRBD2. This CDR3 comprises 21 residues. Germline trimming cut 5 bases from V and 2 bases from J; bases unmatched to any gene: 24. Germline V lookup: CDR1 LGHDT, CDR2 YNNKEL (reference sequence). This CDR3 reads CASSDPRGSLRVGGTYNEQFF. The CDR3 region has the DNA TGTGCCAGCAGCGACCCTCGGGGCAGTCTTAGAGTGGGGGGGACCTACAATGAGCAGTTCTTC.

The chain links TRBV29-1 to TRBJ2-1; 9 bases align to TRBD1. This CDR3 is built from 15 residues. Germline CDR1 reads SQVTM; CDR2 reads ANQGSEA. V dropped 5 bases and J dropped 4; count of bases not matched to a gene: 9. The CDR3 DNA is TGCAGCGTTTATACCCGGGACAGGGTTTACAATGAGCAGTTCTTC. Its protein product is CSVYTRDRVYNEQFF.

This clone is a singleton in its sample. The rearrangement uses TRBV6-1 and TRBJ1-2; TRBD1 agrees at 9 bases. V lost 4 bases, J lost 4 bases, and 13 bases stayed unmatched. CDR3 length equals 17 residues. Germline V lookup: CDR1 MNHNS, CDR2 SASEGT. CDR3 DNA: TGTGCCAGCAGTGCTCGCCGACCAGAGACAGGGGGCTATGGCTACACCTTC. Encoded protein: CASSARRPETGGYGYTF.

The chain recombines TRBV9 with TRBJ2-2; 8 bases fit TRBD2. J lost 3 bases, V lost 0 bases, and 4 bases had no gene match. The CDR3 runs to 16 residues. Germline assignment: CDR1 SGDLS and CDR2 YYNGEE. CDR3 in DNA: TGTGCCAGCAGCGTAGCGGGAGGGGCAGACACCGGGGAGCTGTTTTTT. This sequence encodes CASSVAGGADTGELFF.

The chain employs TRBV4-1 and TRBJ1-5, with TRBD1 matching 8 bases. Germline values: CDR1 MGHRA, CDR2 YSYEKL. J lost 6 bases, V lost 4 bases, and 5 bases had no gene match. The CDR3 loop spans 14 amino acids. As DNA, the CDR3 is TGCGCCAGCAGCCTCAGGGGGCAGGGTCAGCCCCAGCATTTT. Translating gives CASSLRGQGQPQHF.

This rearrangement joins TRBV5-1 to TRBJ2-5; TRBD2 matches at 9 bases. This CDR3 has 16 amino acids. CDR1 is SGHRS, CDR2 YFSETQ, per germline. The ends lost 1 base at V and 5 bases at J; junction bases unmatched: 9. The CDR3 region is CASSLWGGGAEETQYF. In nucleotides, the CDR3 is TGCGCCAGCAGCTTGTGGGGCGGGGGGGCCGAGGAGACCCAGTACTTC.

This chain links TRBV30 with TRBJ2-1, with 13 bases identical to TRBD2. The CDR3 totals 14 residues. The germline CDR1 and CDR2 sequences are GTSNPN and SVGIG (reference sequence). Trimming took 5 bases from V and 5 from J; bases not matched to a gene: 3. The CDR3 bases are TGTGCCTGGTCGGGACTAGCGGGAAACAATGAGCAGTTCTTC. Translated, it gives CAWSGLAGNNEQFF.

The chain is built from TRBV5-4 and TRBJ2-2, with D perhaps TRBD1 (5 bases). Trimming shortened V by 2 bases and J by 6 bases, and 14 bases separated the two germline ends. The CDR3 totals 15 residues. Germline values: CDR1 SGHNT, CDR2 YYREEE (reference sequence). Written as DNA, the CDR3 is TGTGCCAGCAGCTTAAAACAGGCAGGATCCGGGGAGCTGTTTTTT. It translates to CASSLKQAGSGELFF. The entire variable domain, with the rest obtained from reference TRBV5-4 and TRBJ2-2, is as follows: ETGVTQSPTHLIKTRGQQVTLRCSSQSGHNTVSWYQQALGQGPQFIFQYYREEENGRGNFPPRFSGLQFPNYSSELNVNALELDDSALYLCASSLKQAGSGELFFGEGSRLTVL.

The chain carries TRBV28 and TRBJ2-2; a possible D gene is TRBD2 (7 bases). Between the trimmed V and J ends, which lost 7 bases and 6 bases, there was a span of 15 bases. CDR1 is MDHEN, CDR2 SYDVKM, per germline. The CDR3 totals 14 residues. DNA for the CDR3: TGTGCCAGCATAGGAGGGGGGGCGCCCGGGGAGCTGTTTTTT. It specifies CASIGGGAPGELFF. The whole variable domain, remainder taken from reference TRBV28 and TRBJ2-2, is DVKVTQSSRYLVKRTGEKVFLECVQDMDHENMFWYRQDPGLGLRLIYFSYDVKMKEKGDIPEGYSVSREKKERFSLILESASTNQTSMYLCASIGGGAPGELFFGEGSRLTVL.

This rearrangement joins TRBV7-2 to TRBJ1-2, with unresolved D. The length of the CDR3 is 13 residues. V was pared by 5 bases and J by 10 bases, with 17 bases between. CDR1 and CDR2 from the germline V gene are SGHTA and FQGNSA. The CDR3 region has the DNA TGTGCCAGCAGCCTCGAGAGTTTCGGTGCCTACACCTTC. Its protein product is CASSLESFGAYTF.

The chain joins TRBV11-2 to TRBJ2-1; TRBD2 might be the D (6 bases). Trimming took 5 bases from V and 0 from J, leaving 11 bases between them. CDR1 SGHAT and CDR2 FQNNGV come from the germline V gene. The CDR3 loop spans 15 amino acids. The CDR3 spells CASSPAGSSYNEQFF. For the CDR3, the DNA is TGTGCCAGCAGCCCCGCCGGGAGCTCCTACAATGAGCAGTTCTTC.

The chain carries TRBV19 and TRBJ2-5; TRBD1 might be the D (5 bases). Looked up from germline, CDR1 is LNHDA and CDR2 is SQIVND (reference sequence). The CDR3 contains 13 residues. V gave up 5 bases and J gave up 1 base, with 8 bases separating them. CDR3 in DNA: TGTGCCAGTAGTTCAGGGCTCCAAGAGACCCAGTACTTC. Residues: CASSSGLQETQYF.

V gene TRBV6-1 combines with J gene TRBJ1-3; D is unresolved. V was pared by 1 base and J by 2 bases, with 3 bases between. This CDR3 has 13 amino acids. The V gene's germline CDR1 is MNHNS and CDR2 SASEGT. CDR3 coding DNA: TGTGCCAGCAGTGAAGTAACTGGAAACACCATATATTTT. It yields the protein CASSEVTGNTIYF.

The chain couples TRBV10-3 to TRBJ1-5; TRBD1 agrees at 7 bases. The CDR3 covers 18 residues. Germline-derived CDR1 and CDR2 are ENHRY and SYGVKD. The V segment lost 2 bases and the J segment 0 bases; nucleotides outside the gene matches: 10. CDR3 in amino acids: CAISETGTADISNQPQHF. The CDR3 DNA is TGTGCCATCAGTGAGACGGGGACAGCTGACATTAGCAATCAGCCCCAGCATTTT.

In its sample, this clone was seen once. V gene TRBV5-1 combines with J gene TRBJ2-2; weak D call: TRBD2 (7 bases). This CDR3 is built from 15 residues. Trimming pared 4 bases from V and 4 bases from J, leaving 14 bases between. The germline V gene has CDR1 SGHRS and CDR2 YFSETQ. The CDR3 DNA sequence: TGCGCCAGCAGCCTTGCGGGGGCCAGCACCGGGGAGCTGTTTTTT. Its translation: CASSLAGASTGELFF.

The chain couples TRBV3-1 (or the pseudogene TRBV3-2) to TRBJ2-6; possibly TRBD1 for D (6 bases). The CDR3 has 18 residues. Germline lookup yields CDR1 LGHDT and CDR2 YNNKEL (reference sequence). Trimming removed 4 bases from V and 4 bases from J, with 20 bases in between. CDR3 bases: TGTGCCAGCAGCCCCCATTCAGGAACAGGGTCCGGGGCCAACGTCCTGACTTTC. Its protein is CASSPHSGTGSGANVLTF.

This clone showed up just once. The chain recombines TRBV9 with TRBJ2-3, with a weak D call TRBD1 (5 bases). V was shortened by 1 base and J by 5 bases, with 11 bases between the two germline ends. Germline V gene sequence: CDR1 SGDLS, CDR2 YYNGEE. The CDR3 consists of 14 residues. The CDR3 loop is CASSVRLGVDTQYF. CDR3 nucleotides: TGTGCCAGCAGCGTAAGGCTAGGGGTAGATACGCAGTATTTT. Combining the CDR3 with reference TRBV9 and TRBJ2-3 gives the whole variable domain DSGVTQTPKHLITATGQRVTLRCSPRSGDLSVYWYQQSLDQGLQFLIQYYNGEERAKGNILERFSAQQFPDLHSELNLSSLELGDSALYFCASSVRLGVDTQYFGPGTRLTVL.

In its sample, this clone was seen many times. The CDR3 loop reads CASRNNGGRGGNTIYF. CDR3 DNA sequence: TGTGCCAGCAGGAATAACGGGGGGCGCGGCGGAAACACCATATATTTT. The V gene is TRBV28, the J gene TRBJ1-3, with D possibly being TRBD1 (6 bases). CDR1 and CDR2 from the germline V gene are MDHEN and SYDVKM. V was trimmed by 6 bases and J by 4 bases, leaving 19 bases between them. This CDR3 has 16 amino acids.

This clone has only one observation. The rearrangement joins TRBV28 to TRBJ1-1; D remains ambiguous. Trimming shortened V by 2 bases and J by 11 bases, and 9 bases separated the two germline ends. Per germline, CDR1 MDHEN and CDR2 SYDVKM. This CDR3 contains 11 residues. CDR3 nucleotides: TGTGCCAGCAGTTTAGAGGAAGTCGCTTTCTTT. This sequence encodes CASSLEEVAFF. Full variable domain (missing parts from reference TRBV28 and TRBJ1-1): DVKVTQSSRYLVKRTGEKVFLECVQDMDHENMFWYRQDPGLGLRLIYFSYDVKMKEKGDIPEGYSVSREKKERFSLILESASTNQTSMYLCASSLEEVAFFGQGTRLTVV.

The rearrangement uses TRBV7-2 and TRBJ2-5, with 7 nucleotides matching TRBD2. The CDR3 is 15 residues long. The V and J ends lost 0 bases and 4 bases, in that order; junction bases with no gene match: 5. CDR1 is SGHTA and CDR2 is FQGNSA in the germline V gene. The CDR3 DNA is TGTGCCAGCAGCTTAGCTGGGGGAGGGCTAGAGACCCAGTACTTC. Its protein product is CASSLAGGGLETQYF.

This sequence joins TRBV28 and TRBJ2-7; D gene uncertain. The CDR3 loop spans 9 amino acids. The germline CDR1 and CDR2 sequences are MDHEN and SYDVKM. Trimming took off 10 bases at V and 4 bases at J, with 5 bases between the two ends. In DNA form, the CDR3 reads TGTGCCACCGGGTACGAGCAGTACTTC. Amino acid sequence: CATGYEQYF.